Each of the 12 T cell receptor beta chains below was sequenced from the same sample in a study of T-cell reconstitution after alpha-beta-depleted transplantation in children. Unique molecular identifiers were used in preparing the TCRbeta library. TCRdb re-called the PCR reads with MiXCR, one entry per CDR3 protein. Here the sample spans about 440,000 distinct CDR3 sequences, over 40% being singletons. Material: PBMCs, obtained before TCRalphabeta/CD19-depleted stem cell transplant. These receptor sequences come from a girl aged 2 to 9 with aplastic anemia, due to receive a stem cell transplant.

The chain links TRBV29-1 to TRBJ2-3; 12 bases are a match to TRBD2. J lost 0 bases, V lost 4 bases, and 5 bases had no gene match. This CDR3 contains 16 residues. Germline V gives CDR1 SQVTM, CDR2 ANQGSEA. The CDR3 coding sequence is TGCAGCGTTGGTAGACTAGCGGGGGCTAGCACAGATACGCAGTATTTT. It specifies CSVGRLAGASTDTQYF.

In regard to this clonotype: The junction departs from germline at one end; a sequencing error may be responsible. V gene TRBV2 combines with J gene TRBJ2-1, with 11 nucleotides matching TRBD2. This CDR3 comprises 15 residues. The V gene's germline CDR1 is SNHLY and CDR2 FYNNEI. As DNA, the CDR3 is TGTGCCAGCAGTGCAGATAGCGGGAGGGTATATGAGCATTTCTTC. Encoded protein: CASSADSGRVYEHFF.

V usage is TRBV5-1 and J usage is TRBJ2-2; the match to TRBD2 covers 7 bases. V gave up 4 bases and J gave up 4 bases; unmatched junction bases: 4. This CDR3 comprises 14 residues. Looked up from germline, CDR1 is SGHRS and CDR2 is YFSETQ. The CDR3 DNA sequence: TGCGCCAGCAGCCGCAGGGAGGGCACCGGGGAGCTGTTTTTT. It specifies CASSRREGTGELFF.

The J gene is TRBJ2-2, the V gene TRBV10-2; 9 bases are a match to TRBD2. Per germline, CDR1 WSHSY and CDR2 SAAADI. V was clipped by 7 bases and J by 4 bases; unmatched bases: 19. This CDR3 region has 19 residues. The CDR3 DNA sequence: TGCGCCAGCATTTTCACCATCCCCCTTGCGGGAGGGCCCACCGGGGAGCTGTTTTTT. Translating gives CASIFTIPLAGGPTGELFF.

This clonotype was seen at least ten times. The CDR3: CSVNPLAAQETQYF. DNA of the CDR3: TGCAGCGTTAACCCTCTAGCGGCACAAGAGACCCAGTACTTC. The rearrangement links TRBV29-1 to TRBJ2-5; 7 bases are a match to TRBD2. The CDR3 contains 14 residues. Germline CDR1 is SQVTM and CDR2 is ANQGSEA. Trimming took 5 bases from V and 2 from J; bases not matched to a gene: 8.

The genes are TRBV10-2 and TRBJ2-3; D remains ambiguous. Trimming stripped 2 bases from V and 4 bases from J, with 7 bases between. The CDR3 runs to 13 residues. CDR1 WSHSY and CDR2 SAAADI come from the germline V gene. The CDR3 loop reads CASSERNSDTQYF. Written as DNA, the CDR3 is TGCGCCAGCAGTGAGAGAAACTCAGATACGCAGTATTTT.

This chain links TRBV29-1 with TRBJ1-4, with D maybe TRBD1 (5 bases). CDR3 length: 13 residues. Trimming pared 7 bases from V and 3 bases from J, leaving 12 bases between. Per the germline V gene, CDR1 is SQVTM and CDR2 is ANQGSEA. As DNA, the CDR3 is TGCAGCGCCCAGGGTTTGGCTAATGAAAAACTGTTTTTT. Protein: CSAQGLANEKLFF.

There are a few counts of this clonotype. V and J are TRBV5-1 and TRBJ1-5; D may be TRBD1 (6 bases). This CDR3 comprises 15 residues. V was pared by 7 bases and J by 3 bases, with 17 bases between. Germline V gives CDR1 SGHRS, CDR2 YFSETQ. The CDR3 DNA sequence: TGCGCCAGCCAGCCTAGTGGGGACACCAATCAGCCCCAGCATTTT. Protein sequence: CASQPSGDTNQPQHF.

The CDR3 loop is CASSQSHPSTDTQYF. As DNA, the CDR3 is TGCGCCAGCAGTCAATCCCACCCTAGCACAGATACGCAGTATTTT. The chain combines TRBV23-1 with TRBJ2-3; D call uncertain. TRBV23-1 is identified as an open reading frame with a role that is uncertain. With 0 bases removed from V and 0 bases from J, the gap between germline ends came to 7 bases. This CDR3 has 15 residues.

A few counts support this clonotype. The CDR3 nucleotides are TGCAGCGTTCGGACACAAAGCAATCAGCCCCAGCATTTT. Translation: CSVRTQSNQPQHF. The gene calls are TRBV29-1 and TRBJ1-5; possible D gene TRBD1, 5 bases. The CDR3 consists of 13 residues. Germline CDR1 reads SQVTM; CDR2 reads ANQGSEA. V was shortened by 5 bases and J by 1 base, with 9 bases between the two germline ends.

V is TRBV29-1 and J is TRBJ2-7; D may correspond to TRBD1 or TRBD2 (5 bases each). From germline, CDR1 is SQVTM and CDR2 ANQGSEA. Trimming cost V 7 bases and J 6 bases, with 10 bases left between them. The CDR3 totals 10 residues. CDR3 protein: CSAGAPEQYF. The DNA of the CDR3 is TGCAGCGCCGGGGCTCCCGAGCAGTACTTC.

The chain employs TRBV20-1 and TRBJ1-5; D not resolved. The CDR3 spans 14 residues. V lost 0 bases, J lost 6 bases, and 12 bases lay in between. From germline, CDR1 is DFQATT and CDR2 SNEGSKA (reference sequence). This chain's CDR3 is CSARDPKQGQPQHF. In nucleotides, the CDR3 is TGCAGTGCTAGAGATCCCAAGCAAGGTCAGCCCCAGCATTTT.